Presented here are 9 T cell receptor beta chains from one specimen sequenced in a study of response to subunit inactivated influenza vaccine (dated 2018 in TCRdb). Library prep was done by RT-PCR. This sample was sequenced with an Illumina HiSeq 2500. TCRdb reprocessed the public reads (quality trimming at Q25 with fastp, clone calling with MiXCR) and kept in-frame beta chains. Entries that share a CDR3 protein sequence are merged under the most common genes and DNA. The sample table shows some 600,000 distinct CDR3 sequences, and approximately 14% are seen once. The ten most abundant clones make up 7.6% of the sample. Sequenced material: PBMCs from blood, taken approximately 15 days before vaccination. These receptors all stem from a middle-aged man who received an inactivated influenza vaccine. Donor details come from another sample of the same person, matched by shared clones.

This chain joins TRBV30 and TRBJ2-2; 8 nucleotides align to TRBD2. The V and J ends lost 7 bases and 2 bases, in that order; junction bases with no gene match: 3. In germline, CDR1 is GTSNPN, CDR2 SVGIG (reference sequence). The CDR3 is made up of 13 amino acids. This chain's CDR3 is CAFSGVNTGELFF. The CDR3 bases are TGTGCCTTTAGCGGGGTTAACACCGGGGAGCTGTTTTTT.

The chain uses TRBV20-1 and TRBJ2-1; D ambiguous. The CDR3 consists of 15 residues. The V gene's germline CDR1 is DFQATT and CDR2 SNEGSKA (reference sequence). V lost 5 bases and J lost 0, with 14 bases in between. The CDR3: CSAVFSSRSYNEQFF. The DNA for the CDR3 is TGCAGTGCTGTTTTCAGTTCCCGCTCCTACAATGAGCAGTTCTTC.

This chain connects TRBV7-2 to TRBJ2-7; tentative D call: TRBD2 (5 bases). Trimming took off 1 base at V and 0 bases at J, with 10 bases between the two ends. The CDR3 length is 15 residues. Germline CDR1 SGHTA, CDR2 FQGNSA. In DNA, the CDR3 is TGTGCCAGCAGCTTAGGACTACTGGACTCCTACGAGCAGTACTTC. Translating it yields CASSLGLLDSYEQYF.

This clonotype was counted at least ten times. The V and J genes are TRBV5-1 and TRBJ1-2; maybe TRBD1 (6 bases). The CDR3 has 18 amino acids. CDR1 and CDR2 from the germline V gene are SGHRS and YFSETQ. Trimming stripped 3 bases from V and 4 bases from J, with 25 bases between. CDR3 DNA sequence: TGCGCCAGCAGCTCGGCAGGTGGGGGAGACGGGACACTCTATGGCTACACCTTC. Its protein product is CASSSAGGGDGTLYGYTF. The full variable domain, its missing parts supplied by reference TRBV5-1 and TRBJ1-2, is KAGVTQTPRYLIKTRGQQVTLSCSPISGHRSVSWYQQTPGQGLQFLFEYFSETQRNKGNFPGRFSGRQFSNSRSEMNVSTLELGDSALYLCASSSAGGGDGTLYGYTFGSGTRLTVV.

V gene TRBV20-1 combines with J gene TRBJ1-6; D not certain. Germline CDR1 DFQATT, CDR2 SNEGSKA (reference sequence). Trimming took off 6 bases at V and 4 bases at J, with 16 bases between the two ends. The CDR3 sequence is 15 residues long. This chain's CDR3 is CSALPHASYNSPLHF. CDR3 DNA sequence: TGCAGTGCCCTACCCCACGCCTCTTATAATTCACCCCTCCACTTT.

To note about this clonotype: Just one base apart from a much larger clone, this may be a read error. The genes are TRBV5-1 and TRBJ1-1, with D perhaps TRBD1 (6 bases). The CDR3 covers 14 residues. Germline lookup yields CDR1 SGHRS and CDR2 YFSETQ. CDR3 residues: CASSLRTANTEDFF. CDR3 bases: TGCGCCAGCAGCCTGAGGACAGCGAACACTGAAGATTTCTTT.

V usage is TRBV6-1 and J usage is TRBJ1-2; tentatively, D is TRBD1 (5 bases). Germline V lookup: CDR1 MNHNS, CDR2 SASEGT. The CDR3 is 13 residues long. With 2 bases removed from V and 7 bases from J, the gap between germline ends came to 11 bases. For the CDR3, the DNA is TGTGCCAGCAGTGAAATGGGGGAGGGTGGCTACACCTTC. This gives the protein CASSEMGEGGYTF.

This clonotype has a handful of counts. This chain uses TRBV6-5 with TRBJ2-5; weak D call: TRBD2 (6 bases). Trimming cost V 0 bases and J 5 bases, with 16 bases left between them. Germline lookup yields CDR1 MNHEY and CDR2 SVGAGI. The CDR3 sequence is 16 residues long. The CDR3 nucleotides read TGTGCCAGCAGTTACTCTTCCACGGGGGTTTTCGAGACCCAGTACTTC. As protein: CASSYSSTGVFETQYF.

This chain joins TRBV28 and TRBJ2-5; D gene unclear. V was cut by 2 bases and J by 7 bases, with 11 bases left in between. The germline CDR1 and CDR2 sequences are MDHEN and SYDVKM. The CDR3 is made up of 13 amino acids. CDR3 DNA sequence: TGTGCCAGCAGTTTAATCCAGAGAGGGACCCAGTACTTC. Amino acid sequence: CASSLIQRGTQYF.